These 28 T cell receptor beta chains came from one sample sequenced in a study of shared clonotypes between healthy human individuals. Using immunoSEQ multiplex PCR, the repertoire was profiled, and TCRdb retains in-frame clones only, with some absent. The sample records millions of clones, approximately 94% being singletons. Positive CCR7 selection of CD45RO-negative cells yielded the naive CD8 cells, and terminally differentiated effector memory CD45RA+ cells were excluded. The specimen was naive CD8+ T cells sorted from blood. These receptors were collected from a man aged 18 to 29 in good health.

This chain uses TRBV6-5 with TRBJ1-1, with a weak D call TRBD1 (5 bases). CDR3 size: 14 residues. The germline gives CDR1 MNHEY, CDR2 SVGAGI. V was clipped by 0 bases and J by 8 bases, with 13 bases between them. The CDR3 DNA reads TGTGCCAGCAGTTACTCGGAAGGGGCTAGGGAAGCTTTCTTT. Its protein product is CASSYSEGAREAFF.

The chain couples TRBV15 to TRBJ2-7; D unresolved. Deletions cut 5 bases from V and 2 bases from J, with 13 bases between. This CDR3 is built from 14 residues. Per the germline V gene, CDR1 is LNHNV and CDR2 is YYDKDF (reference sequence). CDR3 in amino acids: CATSGLLSTYEQYF. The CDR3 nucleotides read TGTGCCACCAGCGGCCTCCTGTCCACCTACGAGCAGTACTTC.

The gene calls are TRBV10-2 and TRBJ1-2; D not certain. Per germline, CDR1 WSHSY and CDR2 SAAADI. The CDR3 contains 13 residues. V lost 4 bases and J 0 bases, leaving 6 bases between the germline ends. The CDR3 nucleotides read TGCGCCAGCAGTGTGAAATCTAACTATGGCTACACCTTC. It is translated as CASSVKSNYGYTF.

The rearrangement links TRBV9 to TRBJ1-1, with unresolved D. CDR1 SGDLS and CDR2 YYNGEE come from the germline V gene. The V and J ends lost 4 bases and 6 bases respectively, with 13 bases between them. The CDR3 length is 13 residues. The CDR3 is CASSPTPGAEAFF. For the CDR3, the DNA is TGTGCCAGCAGCCCCACGCCGGGCGCTGAAGCTTTCTTT. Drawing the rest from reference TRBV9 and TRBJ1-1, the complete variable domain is DSGVTQTPKHLITATGQRVTLRCSPRSGDLSVYWYQQSLDQGLQFLIQYYNGEERAKGNILERFSAQQFPDLHSELNLSSLELGDSALYFCASSPTPGAEAFFGQGTRLTVV.

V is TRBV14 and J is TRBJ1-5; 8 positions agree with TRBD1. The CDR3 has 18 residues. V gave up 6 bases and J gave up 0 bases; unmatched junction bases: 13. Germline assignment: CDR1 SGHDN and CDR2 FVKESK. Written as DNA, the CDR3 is TGTGCCAGCAGGCTCCCTATGACAGGGGAAAATAGCAATCAGCCCCAGCATTTT. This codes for CASRLPMTGENSNQPQHF.

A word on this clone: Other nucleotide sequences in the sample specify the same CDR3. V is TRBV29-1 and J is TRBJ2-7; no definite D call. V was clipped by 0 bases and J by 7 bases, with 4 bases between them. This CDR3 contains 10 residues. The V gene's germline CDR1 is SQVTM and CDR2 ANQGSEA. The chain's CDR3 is CSVEEGEQYF. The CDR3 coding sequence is TGCAGCGTTGAAGAAGGAGAGCAGTACTTC.

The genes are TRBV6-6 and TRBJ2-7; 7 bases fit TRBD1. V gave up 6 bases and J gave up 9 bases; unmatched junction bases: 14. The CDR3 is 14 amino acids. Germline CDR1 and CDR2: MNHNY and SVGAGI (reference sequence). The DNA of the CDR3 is TGTGCCAGCAGCTTGGACAGGTCCAAAGAAGGGCAGTACTTC. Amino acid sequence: CASSLDRSKEGQYF.

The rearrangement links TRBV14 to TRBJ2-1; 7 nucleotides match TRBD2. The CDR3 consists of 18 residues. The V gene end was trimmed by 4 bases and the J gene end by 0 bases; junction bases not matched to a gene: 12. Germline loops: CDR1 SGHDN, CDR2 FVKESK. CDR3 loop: CASSLGLAALPSYNEQFF. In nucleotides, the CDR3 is TGTGCCAGCAGCCTCGGCCTAGCGGCGTTGCCCTCCTACAATGAGCAGTTCTTC.

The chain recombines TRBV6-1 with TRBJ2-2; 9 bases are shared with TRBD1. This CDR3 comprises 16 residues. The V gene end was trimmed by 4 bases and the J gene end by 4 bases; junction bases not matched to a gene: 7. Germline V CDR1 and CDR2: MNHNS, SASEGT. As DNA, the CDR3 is TGTGCCAGCAGTGGACCGGGACAGGGTATCACCGGGGAGCTGTTTTTT. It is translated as CASSGPGQGITGELFF.

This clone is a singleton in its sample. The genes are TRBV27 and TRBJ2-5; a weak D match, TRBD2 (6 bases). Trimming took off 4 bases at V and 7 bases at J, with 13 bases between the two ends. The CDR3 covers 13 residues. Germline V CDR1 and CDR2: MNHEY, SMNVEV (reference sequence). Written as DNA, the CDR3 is TGTGCCAGCAGTTCGGGCGGGGCGGCGACCCAGTACTTC. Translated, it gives CASSSGGAATQYF.

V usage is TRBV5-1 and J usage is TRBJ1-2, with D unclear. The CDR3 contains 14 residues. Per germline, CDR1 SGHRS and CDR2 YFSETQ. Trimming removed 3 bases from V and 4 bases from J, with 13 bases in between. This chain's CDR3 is CASSSPTALYGYTF. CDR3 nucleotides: TGCGCCAGCAGCTCTCCGACGGCCCTCTATGGCTACACCTTC. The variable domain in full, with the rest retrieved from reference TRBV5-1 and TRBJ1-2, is KAGVTQTPRYLIKTRGQQVTLSCSPISGHRSVSWYQQTPGQGLQFLFEYFSETQRNKGNFPGRFSGRQFSNSRSEMNVSTLELGDSALYLCASSSPTALYGYTFGSGTRLTVV.

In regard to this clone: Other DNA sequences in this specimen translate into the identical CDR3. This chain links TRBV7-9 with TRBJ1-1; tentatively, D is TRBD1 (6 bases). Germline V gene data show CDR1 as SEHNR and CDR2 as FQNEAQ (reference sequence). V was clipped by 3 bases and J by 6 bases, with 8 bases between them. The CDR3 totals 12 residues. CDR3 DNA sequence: TGTGCCAGCAGCTTGGGGACATCTGAAGCTTTCTTT. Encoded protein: CASSLGTSEAFF.

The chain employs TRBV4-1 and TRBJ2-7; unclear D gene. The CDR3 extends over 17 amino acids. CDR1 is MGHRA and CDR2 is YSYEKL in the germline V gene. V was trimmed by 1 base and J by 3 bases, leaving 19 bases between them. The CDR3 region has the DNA TGCGCCAGCAGCCAAGGTTCACTTGTACGCCCTGTCTACGAGCAGTACTTC. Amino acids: CASSQGSLVRPVYEQYF.

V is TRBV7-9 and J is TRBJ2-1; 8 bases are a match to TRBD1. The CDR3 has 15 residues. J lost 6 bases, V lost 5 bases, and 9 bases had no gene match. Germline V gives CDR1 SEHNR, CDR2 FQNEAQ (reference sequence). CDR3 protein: CASSTWDRLGNEQFF. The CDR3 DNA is TGTGCCAGCAGCACCTGGGACAGGCTAGGCAATGAGCAGTTCTTC.

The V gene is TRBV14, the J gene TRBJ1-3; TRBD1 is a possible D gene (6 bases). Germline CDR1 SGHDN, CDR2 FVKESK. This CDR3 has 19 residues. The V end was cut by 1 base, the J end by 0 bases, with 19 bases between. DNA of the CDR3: TGTGCCAGCAGCCAAGCAATATCCCCGACAGGTTACTCTGGAAACACCATATATTTT. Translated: CASSQAISPTGYSGNTIYF.

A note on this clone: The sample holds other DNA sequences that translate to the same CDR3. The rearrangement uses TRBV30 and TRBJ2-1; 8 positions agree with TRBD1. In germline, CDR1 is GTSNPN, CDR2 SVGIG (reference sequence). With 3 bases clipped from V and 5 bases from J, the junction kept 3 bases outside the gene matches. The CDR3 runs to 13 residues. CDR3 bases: TGTGCCTGGAGCCTGACAGGGGACAATGAGCAGTTCTTC. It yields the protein CAWSLTGDNEQFF.

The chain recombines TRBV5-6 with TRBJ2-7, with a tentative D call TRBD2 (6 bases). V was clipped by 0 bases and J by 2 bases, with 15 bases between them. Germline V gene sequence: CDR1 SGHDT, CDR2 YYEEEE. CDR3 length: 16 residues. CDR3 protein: CASSLDSASETYEQYF. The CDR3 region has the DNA TGTGCCAGCAGCTTGGACTCGGCTAGCGAGACCTACGAGCAGTACTTC.

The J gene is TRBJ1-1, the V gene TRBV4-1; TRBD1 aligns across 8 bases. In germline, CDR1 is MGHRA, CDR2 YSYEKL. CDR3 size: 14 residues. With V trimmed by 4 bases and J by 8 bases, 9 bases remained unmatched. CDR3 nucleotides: TGCGCCAGCAGCCCACGGGACAGGACGGGAGAAGCTTTCTTT. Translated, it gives CASSPRDRTGEAFF.

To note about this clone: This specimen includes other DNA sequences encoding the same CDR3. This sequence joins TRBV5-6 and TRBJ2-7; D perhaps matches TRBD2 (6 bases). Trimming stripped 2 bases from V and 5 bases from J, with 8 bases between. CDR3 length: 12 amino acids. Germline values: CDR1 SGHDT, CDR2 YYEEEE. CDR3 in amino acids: CASSLGGDEQYF. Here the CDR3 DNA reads TGTGCCAGCAGCTTAGGCGGGGACGAGCAGTACTTC.

The CDR3 sequence: CASRGRGSTDTQYF. The CDR3 DNA reads TGTGCCAGCAGAGGCAGGGGCTCGACAGATACGCAGTATTTT. The chain uses TRBV27 and TRBJ2-3; D possibly corresponds to TRBD1 (6 bases). CDR3 length equals 14 residues. V gave up 6 bases and J gave up 3 bases, with 13 bases separating them. Germline V gives CDR1 MNHEY, CDR2 SMNVEV (reference sequence).

This CDR3 reads CASSFRGDYEQYF. For the CDR3, the DNA is TGTGCCAGCAGCTTTCGGGGGGATTACGAGCAGTACTTC. The chain carries TRBV5-4 and TRBJ2-7, with 7 bases aligning to TRBD2. This CDR3 has 13 residues. CDR1 and CDR2 (germline): SGHNT, YYREEE (reference sequence). The V segment lost 2 bases and the J segment 4 bases; nucleotides outside the gene matches: 3.

CDR3 amino acids: CASSESGTGIISYEQYF. DNA for the CDR3: TGTGCCAGCAGTGAAAGCGGAACAGGGATAATCTCCTACGAGCAGTACTTC. The chain joins TRBV6-1 to TRBJ2-7; D is perhaps TRBD1 (6 bases). Germline V lookup: CDR1 MNHNS, CDR2 SASEGT. The CDR3 runs 17 residues. V was cut by 2 bases and J by 0 bases, with 17 bases left in between.

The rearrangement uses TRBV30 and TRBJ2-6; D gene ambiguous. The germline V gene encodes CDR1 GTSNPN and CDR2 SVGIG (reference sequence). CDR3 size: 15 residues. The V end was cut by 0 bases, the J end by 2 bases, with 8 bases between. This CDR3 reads CAWSVWSPGANVLTF. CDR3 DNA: TGTGCCTGGAGTGTATGGTCTCCTGGGGCCAACGTCCTGACTTTC.

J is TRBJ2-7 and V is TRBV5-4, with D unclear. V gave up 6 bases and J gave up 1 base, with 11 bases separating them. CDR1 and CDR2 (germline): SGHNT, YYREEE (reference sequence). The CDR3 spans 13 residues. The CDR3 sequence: CASTAPPSYEQYF. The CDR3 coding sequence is TGTGCCAGCACCGCGCCACCTTCCTACGAGCAGTACTTC.

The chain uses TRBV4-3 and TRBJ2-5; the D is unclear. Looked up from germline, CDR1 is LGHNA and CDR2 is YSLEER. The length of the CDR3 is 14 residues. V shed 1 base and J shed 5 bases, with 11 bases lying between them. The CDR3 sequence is CASSQVGIGETQYF. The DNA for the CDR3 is TGCGCCAGCAGCCAAGTCGGTATCGGGGAGACCCAGTACTTC.

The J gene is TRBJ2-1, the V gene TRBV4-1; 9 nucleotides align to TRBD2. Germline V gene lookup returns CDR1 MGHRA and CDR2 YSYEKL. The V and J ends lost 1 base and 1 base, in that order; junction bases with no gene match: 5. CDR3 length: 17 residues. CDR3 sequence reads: CASSQALAGMSYNEQFF. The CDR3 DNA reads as TGCGCCAGCAGCCAAGCCCTAGCGGGAATGTCCTACAATGAGCAGTTCTTC.

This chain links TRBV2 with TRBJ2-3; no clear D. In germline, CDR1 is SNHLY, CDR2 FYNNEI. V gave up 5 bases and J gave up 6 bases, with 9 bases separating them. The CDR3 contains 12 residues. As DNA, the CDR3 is TGTGCCAGCAGTTCCTTGTCCGATACGCAGTATTTT. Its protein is CASSSLSDTQYF.

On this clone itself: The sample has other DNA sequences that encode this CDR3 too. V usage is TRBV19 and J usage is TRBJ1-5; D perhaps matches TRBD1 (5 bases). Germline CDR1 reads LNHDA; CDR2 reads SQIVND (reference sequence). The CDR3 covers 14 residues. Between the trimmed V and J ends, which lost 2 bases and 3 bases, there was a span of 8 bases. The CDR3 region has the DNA TGTGCCAGTAGTATAAGGGACTACAATCAGCCCCAGCATTTT. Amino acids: CASSIRDYNQPQHF.